Reported below is one T cell receptor (beta chain). The antigen this receptor binds is unknown. The germline gene is not matched at one end of the junction; a read error may be the cause. The sample holds other DNA sequences that translate to the same CDR3. The receptor library was made with the immunoSEQ multiplex PCR assay. The multiplex PCR relied on a mix of 60 forward primers for TCR Vbeta segments and 13 reverse primers for TCR Jbeta segments. The CDR3 region of rearranged TCR beta genes was amplified from genomic DNA by a multiplex PCR assay. Amplified TCR beta libraries were sequenced as 87-base-pair reads on the Illumina HiSeq System. Per the source publication's procedure: Across the 600 to 700 repertoires, a later analysis counted 80 million or so unique TCR beta chains, roughly 11 million of which were shared by at least two donors. A nearest-neighbor algorithm error-corrected the raw reads and collapsed the reads into unique sequences, merging closely related sequences to remove PCR and sequencing errors. V, D and J gene segments were assigned by aligning CDR3 sequences to IMGT reference sequences. For a sequence to be retained, a match of at least six nucleotides to both a V gene segment and a J gene segment was required. A rearrangement was called productive if the CDR3 had no stop codons and remained in frame with V and J, and every other rearrangement was called non-productive. CDR3 was defined by IMGT convention, running from the second conserved V-encoded cysteine to the conserved J-encoded phenylalanine. Sequences without an unambiguous match to a single V gene segment were excluded from the earlier analysis of a few hundred of the donors. In an earlier analysis of some 590 of the donors, a V segment was called functional when productive rearrangements were above 56.7%, and segregating when the standard deviation between donors exceeded 5%. To diagnose cytomegalovirus status from the catalog of TCR beta chain sequences, a statistical classification framework was built. In a later analysis, V and J genes were assigned by comparing TCR nucleotide sequences against IMGT/GENE-DB human TR gene sequences. A later analysis assigned CDR3 sequences and most-parsimonious VDJ recombination scenarios with the TCRdist pipeline. In a later analysis, each TCR beta chain was defined by its CDR3 amino acid sequence together with its V-gene family, and reads lacking a unique V-gene family were excluded. As a way to deal with suspected cross-contamination and a sequencing artifact, a later analysis dropped 450 to 600 nucleotide sequences that were highly shared and had low generation probability. For each public chain, a later analysis derived a clonal expansion index from normalized ranks of inferred template counts within each repertoire. A later analysis computed generation probabilities with a VDJ recombination model fitted to out-of-frame rearrangements, and checked the results against IGoR. In a later analysis, hypergeometric tests were used to score TCR-TCR, TCR-HLA and TCR-CMV co-occurrence, with a repertoire-size bias correction applied to TCR pairs. In a later analysis, false discovery rates were estimated by permuting HLA or CMV assignments 20 times. In a later analysis, co-occurring TCRs were grouped with DBSCAN, and TCRdist sequence similarity was added when clustering was performed within HLA-allele-positive subsets. Repertoires with fewer than 30,000 or more than 120,000 public chains, plus five repertoires with anomalous nucleotide sharing, were excluded from co-occurrence clustering. TCRdb obtained this table from immuneACCESS and retained in-frame rearrangements with V and J assigned. These tables miss some clones; where compared with another copy, unresolved V genes account for less than half of the shortfall, and the remainder is unexplained. The D gene and trimming were derived from the DNA, and the V and J assignments and clone size from that table. Counted in this sample were under 200,000 clones; around four fifths of them appeared once. The ten largest clones add up to about 1.3% of the sample.

The data were obtained in a study of cytomegalovirus exposure and HLA in healthy donors (dated by TCRdb to 2017 to 2019). Broadly, across the study: An earlier analysis of fewer than 750 of the donors reported approximately 300 Gb of sequence data and roughly 120 million unique TCR beta sequences obtained from 150 million to 200 million T cells. A later genetic analysis took genome-wide SNP genotypes for about three fifths of the roughly 670 donors and used that subset as a discovery cohort. The number of donors typed differed by locus, with roughly 620-630 for A, B, C, DRB1 and DQB1, approximately 500 for DQA1, 600 to 610 for DPA1, and approximately 470 for DPB1. The study aimed to test whether cataloging public T cell receptors could reveal signatures of past pathogen exposure. A separate validation cohort of roughly 110 different subjects was used in addition to the roughly 700-subject first cohort. The later analysis used no new phenotypic data to find candidate immune exposures, relying instead on TCR beta sequences and their occurrence across donors. High-throughput TCR immunosequencing, statistical association of individual TCRs with disease status, and machine learning were combined to predict cytomegalovirus infection status. Across approximately 400 genotyped donors of the cohort, an average of 235,054 unique TCR beta nucleotide sequences per donor were sequenced, and roughly 20% of those sequences were non-productive. All discovery cohort repertoires had been generated using a single sequencing platform. Donor age, sex, ethnicity and CMV serostatus were compiled together with the repertoire data. HLA typing covered class I and class II loci at four-digit resolution. Roughly 5 DR-DQ haplotypes were handled as single units for association and clustering, since linkage in the cohort was strong. To decide whether each TCR beta V gene segment behaved as functional or pseudogenic, an earlier analysis of some 600 of the donors relied on high-throughput TCR beta sequencing. The study used immunosequencing to profile the T cell repertoires of around 600 subjects and linked those repertoires to cytomegalovirus serostatus. In a later analysis, previously published TCR beta repertoires from about 640 donors were re-analyzed and high-resolution HLA genotyping was added so that TCR occurrence patterns could be studied. An early release covering more than 500 HLA-typed donors comprised about 320 gigabases of sequencing data and around 86 million unique TCR sequences. Of the 350 to 400 genotyped donors, roughly 85% fell in the genetic ancestry cluster associated with self-reported Caucasian donors. The paper as a whole reports these results and caveats: The 87-base-pair reads could not distinguish some IMGT-functional V segments, including TRBV6-2 and TRBV6-3, so those segments were excluded. In a later genetic analysis, a missense DCLRE1C variant was associated with V-gene and J-gene trimming of TCR beta chains, and the association was replicated in an independent cohort. In vitro tests confirmed that three of the cytomegalovirus-associated TCR beta chains recognize cytomegalovirus antigens. Several of the top co-occurrence clusters appeared to be linked to parvovirus B19, influenza, CMV and Epstein-Barr virus, according to a later analysis. The authors suggested that the approach could potentially be generalized to other disease states and immunological phenotypes. A further reported finding was that TCR beta sequences accurately predicted the HLA-A and HLA-B alleles for most subjects in the first cohort. A later genetic analysis reported fewer N-insertions in productive TCRs among donors in an Asian-associated ancestry cluster than the 666-donor mean. In both the original and validation cohorts, the classifier was reported to diagnose cytomegalovirus status with high specificity and sensitivity. The sequencing pipeline was judged likely to have produced a cluster of highly shared sequence variants as a technical artifact. Because some donors lacked HLA typing at each locus, the association tests relied only on the typed subset. Because counts were too low, more than 15 rarely observed V segments, including chromosome 9 orphons, were excluded from the earlier analysis of a few hundred of the donors. The study gave a list of about 160 TCR beta chains associated with cytomegalovirus. Most TCR sequences were seen in very few donors, while some public TCRs were found in many individuals. In a later analysis, HLA-associated TCR beta chains showed more clonal expansion and lower generation probabilities than non-associated chains that were equally common. In this cohort, only TCR beta chains were sequenced, and detectable features were limited by the absence of alpha or paired-chain data. Specific HLA alleles were associated with about 17,000 TCR beta sequences at a false discovery rate of 0.05 in a later analysis. Broadly in line with IMGT annotations, most TCR beta V segments showed up in productive rearrangements about 87% or about 30% of the time in an earlier analysis of 450 to 750 of the donors. According to a later analysis, TCR association rates differed among HLA loci, with DRB1 alleles showing the most associated TCRs and HLA-C alleles showing the fewest. Correlated functional status among segregating V segments might be attributable to linkage disequilibrium, but an unknown experimental factor could not be ruled out. Most CMV-associated TCR beta chains appeared to be HLA-restricted in a later analysis, and the HLA associations seemed to be driven largely by CMV exposure. The only immune exposure information available for the cohort was CMV serostatus. When HLA alleles, especially DR and DQ, strongly co-occurred, attributing TCR associations to individual alleles was difficult. Roughly uniform sequencing depth across donors was assumed in presence/absence analyses, although this assumption may not hold.

In total, over 600 healthy bone marrow donors made up the cohort. At the time of sampling, all cohort members were nominally healthy, though unrecorded immune exposures were likely present. The donor tested CMV seronegative, placing the donor among the 350 or so seronegative members of the cohort. A peripheral blood sample was provided by each donor, and peripheral blood mononuclear cells were used for TCR beta sequencing. The Qiagen DNeasy Blood Extraction Kit was used to extract genomic DNA from the blood cell samples. The CDR3 numbers 14 residues from cysteine through phenylalanine. Only CDR3 DNA remains: 42 bases, in frame from the first base. According to the germline V gene, CDR1 reads MNHEY and CDR2 reads SVGAGI.

The TCR originated in a woman aged 25 to 39 in good health and CMV-seronegative. The source material was PBMCs. The chain joins TRBV6-5 to TRBJ1-1, with TRBD1 matching 9 junction bases. The DNA sequence is TGTGCCAGCAGTTACGGGACAGGGAACACTGAAGCTTTTTTT. It translates to CASSYGTGNTEAFF.